The 23 T cell receptor beta chains in this list originate from one sample, sequenced in a study of blood T cell repertoires in COVID-19. The assay was immunoSEQ multiplex PCR, and TCRdb's table has in-frame clones only and misses some. In the table there are approximately 200,000 clones, 84% of which are singletons. Material for sequencing was PBMCs or T cells enriched from blood (not recorded which). These receptors all come from a man aged 55-75 years who had recovered from COVID-19.

The chain uses TRBV7-3 and TRBJ1-1; perhaps TRBD1 as D (5 bases). Deletions cut 0 bases from V and 6 bases from J, with 8 bases between. CDR1 is SGHTA and CDR2 is FQGTGA in the germline V gene. This CDR3 contains 13 residues. The CDR3 spells CASSLTGDSEAFF. The CDR3 nucleotides read TGTGCCAGCAGCTTAACTGGGGACTCTGAAGCTTTCTTT.

The chain employs TRBV19 and TRBJ2-7, with D possibly TRBD1 on 5 matching bases. Per the germline V gene, CDR1 is LNHDA and CDR2 is SQIVND (reference sequence). V lost 3 bases and J lost 4, with 10 bases in between. The CDR3 extends over 13 amino acids. CDR3 sequence reads: CASSIQGTYEQYF. The CDR3 DNA reads as TGTGCCAGTAGTATCCAGGGAACGTACGAGCAGTACTTC.

The V and J genes are TRBV5-4 and TRBJ1-6; D might be TRBD1 (5 bases). The length of the CDR3 is 13 residues. V was trimmed by 3 bases and J by 6 bases, leaving 7 bases between them. The germline gives CDR1 SGHNT, CDR2 YYREEE (reference sequence). CDR3 DNA: TGTGCCAGCAGCTCTGACAGTAATTCACCCCTCCACTTT. It translates to CASSSDSNSPLHF.

This clone was seen more than once but under ten times. The CDR3 reads CATSREQGAAGELFF. CDR3 in DNA: TGTGCCACCAGCAGAGAACAGGGGGCGGCCGGGGAGCTGTTTTTT. J is TRBJ2-2 and V is TRBV15, with TRBD1 matching 9 bases. The CDR3 consists of 15 residues. V lost 0 bases to trimming and J lost 6 bases; unmatched junction nucleotides: 2. Per the germline V gene, CDR1 is LNHNV and CDR2 is YYDKDF (reference sequence).

This chain links TRBV24-1 with TRBJ1-2, with D possibly TRBD1 on 6 matching bases. The CDR3 is 13 amino acids. Looked up from germline, CDR1 is KGHDR and CDR2 is SFDVKD. Between the trimmed V and J ends, which lost 0 bases and 7 bases, there was a span of 8 bases. The CDR3 region is CATSDLQGRGYTF. CDR3 bases: TGTGCCACCAGTGATTTGCAGGGGCGTGGCTACACCTTC.

This sequence joins TRBV5-1 and TRBJ1-2; 7 nucleotides align to TRBD1. Germline values: CDR1 SGHRS, CDR2 YFSETQ. Unmatched junction bases numbered 8, after V lost 4 bases and J lost 2 bases. There are 15 residues in the CDR3. The CDR3 sequence is CASSPWDSINYGYTF. The CDR3 DNA reads as TGCGCCAGCAGCCCGTGGGACAGCATCAACTATGGCTACACCTTC.

The CDR3 nucleotides are TGCGCCAGCAGCGTGACAGTGAACACTGAAGCTTTCTTT. Amino acid sequence: CASSVTVNTEAFF. The chain is built from TRBV5-1 and TRBJ1-1; D is perhaps TRBD1 (5 bases). Germline CDR1 reads SGHRS; CDR2 reads YFSETQ. The CDR3 spans 13 residues. The V gene lost 4 bases and the J gene lost 0 bases, with 7 bases spanning the gap.

This clone has only one observation. V and J are TRBV5-1 and TRBJ2-7, with 10 nucleotides matching TRBD1. The J segment lost 3 bases and the V segment lost 5 bases, leaving 5 bases of the junction unmatched. Germline-derived CDR1 and CDR2 are SGHRS and YFSETQ. The CDR3 sequence is 14 residues long. The CDR3 DNA is TGCGCCAGCAGAGACAGGGGGCCCGACTACGAGCAGTACTTC. It codes for CASRDRGPDYEQYF.

V is TRBV11-2 and J is TRBJ1-5, with D unclear. The CDR3 totals 13 residues. V lost 0 bases to trimming and J lost 3 bases, with 3 bases between them. The germline V gene has CDR1 SGHAT and CDR2 FQNNGV. The CDR3: CASSLEYNQPQHF. CDR3 in DNA: TGTGCCAGCAGCTTAGAATACAATCAGCCCCAGCATTTT.

The rearrangement joins TRBV7-8 to TRBJ2-3; D might be TRBD2 (5 bases). CDR3 length: 14 residues. Germline lookup yields CDR1 SGHVS and CDR2 FQNEAQ. V lost 4 bases to trimming and J lost 1 base, with 9 bases between them. CDR3 DNA sequence: TGTGCCAGCAGCTCGGCGCGGGGCACAGATACGCAGTATTTT. It is translated as CASSSARGTDTQYF.

The V gene is TRBV6-4, the J gene TRBJ1-2; TRBD1 agrees at 8 bases. The ends lost 6 bases at V and 6 bases at J; junction bases unmatched: 6. The germline CDR1 and CDR2 sequences are MRHNA and SNTAGT. The CDR3 has 13 residues. The CDR3 here is CASRKDREHGYTF. The CDR3 nucleotides read TGTGCCAGCAGGAAGGACAGGGAGCATGGCTACACCTTC.

This chain connects TRBV6-1 to TRBJ1-5, with 7 bases fitting TRBD1. Germline V lookup: CDR1 MNHNS, CDR2 SASEGT. The CDR3 sequence is 15 residues long. V gave up 4 bases and J gave up 1 base; unmatched junction bases: 4. The CDR3: CASSVTGESNQPQHF. CDR3 sequence (DNA): TGTGCCAGCAGTGTAACAGGGGAGAGCAATCAGCCCCAGCATTTT.

V is TRBV18 and J is TRBJ1-5; 8 nucleotides agree with TRBD1. Per germline, CDR1 KGHSH and CDR2 LQKENI. The ends lost 6 bases at V and 4 bases at J; junction bases unmatched: 5. The CDR3 contains 14 residues. The CDR3 spells CASSATGGNQPQHF. CDR3 sequence (DNA): TGTGCCAGCTCTGCCACAGGGGGAAATCAGCCCCAGCATTTT. Looking up the rest from reference TRBV18 and TRBJ1-5 gives the full variable domain: NAGVMQNPRHLVRRRGQEARLRCSPMKGHSHVYWYRQLPEEGLKFMVYLQKENIIDESGMPKERFSAEFPKEGPSILRIQQVVRGDSAAYFCASSATGGNQPQHFGDGTRLSIL.

V is TRBV6-1 and J is TRBJ1-2; unclear D gene. Deletions cut 1 base from V and 1 base from J, with 13 bases between. From germline, CDR1 is MNHNS and CDR2 SASEGT. The CDR3 totals 16 residues. In DNA, the CDR3 is TGTGCCAGCAGTGAAGTGGTAGTATTCGGTAACTATGGCTACACCTTC. Residues: CASSEVVVFGNYGYTF.

The V gene is TRBV18, the J gene TRBJ2-7, with TRBD1 identical over 7 bases. CDR3 size: 14 residues. Per the germline V gene, CDR1 is KGHSH and CDR2 is LQKENI. After removal of 6 bases from V and 2 bases from J, the junction contained 7 bases not matched to a gene. The CDR3 coding sequence is TGTGCCAGCTCGGAAGGGACAGTCGCCTACGAGCAGTACTTC. It specifies CASSEGTVAYEQYF.

This chain uses TRBV5-8 with TRBJ2-5, with a weak D call TRBD2 (6 bases). Germline V gene lookup returns CDR1 SGHTS and CDR2 YDEGEE. V lost 0 bases, J lost 3 bases, and 15 bases lay in between. The CDR3 loop spans 16 amino acids. This chain's CDR3 is CASSLVGGLREETQYF. For the CDR3, the DNA is TGTGCCAGCAGCTTGGTGGGGGGACTGCGGGAAGAGACCCAGTACTTC.

V is TRBV19 and J is TRBJ1-3; D gene unclear. The germline V gene encodes CDR1 LNHDA and CDR2 SQIVND (reference sequence). The CDR3 runs to 14 residues. V lost 3 bases, J lost 2 bases, and 8 bases lay in between. The CDR3 region is CASSMSGTGNTIYF. The CDR3 coding sequence is TGTGCCAGTAGTATGTCAGGTACTGGAAACACCATATATTTT.

Comments on this clone: The sample holds other DNA sequences that translate to the same CDR3. The CDR3: CASSLGLAGQETQYF. CDR3 DNA sequence: TGTGCCAGCAGCTTAGGGCTAGCGGGGCAAGAGACCCAGTACTTC. This chain joins TRBV7-2 and TRBJ2-5; TRBD2 agrees at 9 bases. The CDR3 spans 15 residues. CDR1 SGHTA and CDR2 FQGNSA come from the germline V gene. The V gene end was trimmed by 1 base and the J gene end by 2 bases; junction bases not matched to a gene: 2.

The V gene is TRBV11-3, the J gene TRBJ2-2; D not certain. Between the trimmed V and J ends, which lost 5 bases and 7 bases, there was a span of 8 bases. Looked up from germline, CDR1 is SGHNT and CDR2 is YENEEA. CDR3 size: 12 residues. The CDR3 region is CASSPSRGELFF. CDR3 coding DNA: TGTGCCAGCAGCCCCAGTCGCGGGGAGCTGTTTTTT.

The chain uses TRBV29-1 and TRBJ1-2; 8 bases match TRBD1. The CDR3 is 14 amino acids. The germline CDR1 and CDR2 sequences are SQVTM and ANQGSEA. After removal of 6 bases from V and 6 bases from J, the junction contained 12 bases not matched to a gene. CDR3 in amino acids: CSVERAQGADGYTF. CDR3 DNA sequence: TGCAGCGTCGAAAGAGCGCAGGGGGCTGATGGCTACACCTTC.

The sample holds a few counts of this clone. V and J are TRBV5-6 and TRBJ2-1; the D is unclear. The germline V gene encodes CDR1 SGHDT and CDR2 YYEEEE. V gave up 5 bases and J gave up 12 bases, with 12 bases separating them. There are 11 residues in the CDR3. In nucleotides, the CDR3 is TGTGCCAGCAGTACTGTTGGCGGGCAGTTCTTC. This gives the protein CASSTVGGQFF.

The chain couples TRBV3-1 (or the pseudogene TRBV3-2) to TRBJ2-2, with a weak D call TRBD1 (6 bases). This CDR3 spans 15 amino acids. Per the germline V gene, CDR1 is LGHDT and CDR2 is YNNKEL (reference sequence). Trimming cost V 4 bases and J 4 bases, with 13 bases left between them. The CDR3 reads CASSPRAGVTGELFF. The CDR3 DNA reads TGTGCCAGCAGCCCGAGGGCAGGGGTCACCGGGGAGCTGTTTTTT.

The chain uses TRBV6-5 and TRBJ1-2, with D possibly being TRBD1 (6 bases). The CDR3 sequence is 14 residues long. CDR1 and CDR2 from the germline V gene are MNHEY and SVGAGI. Trimming cost V 5 bases and J 3 bases, with 13 bases left between them. CDR3 DNA sequence: TGTGCCAGCAGTCCTGACAGGACGGACTATGGCTACACCTTC. Amino acid sequence: CASSPDRTDYGYTF.